Following are 15 T cell receptor beta chains from one sample sequenced in a study of blood T cell repertoires in COVID-19. The assay was immunoSEQ multiplex PCR, and TCRdb's table has in-frame clones only and misses some. The data contain 240,000 or so clones, roughly 80% of them singletons. The sequencing input was peripheral blood. The receptors were sampled from a woman aged 60-75 years with active or convalescent COVID-19.

This rearrangement joins TRBV4-1 to TRBJ2-7; the match to TRBD1 covers 8 bases. The germline V gene has CDR1 MGHRA and CDR2 YSYEKL. V was pared by 1 base and J by 5 bases, with 13 bases of the junction left unmatched. The length of the CDR3 is 17 residues. The CDR3 sequence is CASSQGELATGVHEQYF. The CDR3 DNA follows: TGCGCCAGCAGCCAAGGGGAGTTGGCGACAGGGGTCCACGAGCAGTACTTC.

The genes are TRBV4-2 and TRBJ2-3, with a tentative D call TRBD1 (6 bases). V was pared by 7 bases and J by 4 bases, with 12 bases between. Germline CDR1 and CDR2: LGHNA and YNFKEQ. This CDR3 has 13 residues. The CDR3 nucleotides are TGTGCCAGCACAGGGGCTCGGGCAGATACGCAGTATTTT. Protein product: CASTGARADTQYF.

This clone came up once. This chain joins TRBV5-1 and TRBJ2-7; 9 bases line up with TRBD1. This CDR3 comprises 16 residues. CDR1 is SGHRS, CDR2 YFSETQ, per germline. V lost 0 bases, J lost 6 bases, and 10 bases stayed unmatched. In DNA form, the CDR3 reads TGCGCCAGCAGCTTGGCCACAGGGGGCGCAAGTGGCGAGCAGTACTTC. Its translation is CASSLATGGASGEQYF.

This clone was observed a single time. As DNA, the CDR3 is TGTGCCAGCAGTGGTAGCGGGGGACCGGCGGTATATACGCAGTATTTT. This codes for CASSGSGGPAVYTQYF. This rearrangement joins TRBV7-2 to TRBJ2-3, with TRBD2 matching over 9 bases. The germline V gene encodes CDR1 SGHTA and CDR2 FQGNSA. V shed 6 bases, J shed 7 bases, and the junction held 14 bases outside the gene matches. The CDR3 contains 16 residues.

This rearrangement joins TRBV6-4 to TRBJ2-3; 16 bases map to TRBD2. From germline, CDR1 is MRHNA and CDR2 SNTAGT. J lost 3 bases, V lost 6 bases, and 12 bases had no gene match. The CDR3 length is 19 residues. CDR3 nucleotides: TGTGCCAGCAGCCACCCCGGGACTAGCGGGGGGGGCCGAACAGATACGCAGTATTTT. Its translation: CASSHPGTSGGGRTDTQYF.

The V and J genes are TRBV18 and TRBJ2-7, with 7 nucleotides matching TRBD1. This CDR3 spans 15 amino acids. Germline trimming cut 6 bases from V and 3 bases from J; bases unmatched to any gene: 11. Looked up from germline, CDR1 is KGHSH and CDR2 is LQKENI. CDR3 amino acids: CASSPGSRQGYEQYF. The DNA for the CDR3 is TGTGCCAGCTCCCCCGGATCCCGACAGGGCTACGAGCAGTACTTC. Combining the CDR3 with reference TRBV18 and TRBJ2-7 gives the whole variable domain NAGVMQNPRHLVRRRGQEARLRCSPMKGHSHVYWYRQLPEEGLKFMVYLQKENIIDESGMPKERFSAEFPKEGPSILRIQQVVRGDSAAYFCASSPGSRQGYEQYFGPGTRLTVT.

Regarding this clone: Other DNA variants within this sample encode the same CDR3. The chain has TRBV18 and TRBJ1-5, with 10 bases lining up with TRBD1. Germline CDR1 KGHSH, CDR2 LQKENI. The CDR3 extends over 13 amino acids. V was clipped by 5 bases and J by 7 bases; unmatched bases: 2. The CDR3 coding sequence is TGTGCCAGCTCAGGGACAGGGGACCAGCCCCAGCATTTT. It yields the protein CASSGTGDQPQHF.

V usage is TRBV14 and J usage is TRBJ1-4, with 9 positions matching TRBD1. CDR1 SGHDN and CDR2 FVKESK come from the germline V gene. The V segment lost 4 bases and the J segment 2 bases; nucleotides outside the gene matches: 8. This CDR3 spans 17 amino acids. As DNA, the CDR3 is TGTGCCAGCAGCCTCAGCTACAGGGGGCGGACTAATGAAAAACTGTTTTTT. It yields the protein CASSLSYRGRTNEKLFF. Complete variable domain (other parts from reference TRBV14 and TRBJ1-4): EAGVTQFPSHSVIEKGQTVTLRCDPISGHDNLYWYRRVMGKEIKFLLHFVKESKQDESGMPNNRFLAERTGGTYSTLKVQPAELEDSGVYFCASSLSYRGRTNEKLFFGSGTQLSVL.

The rearrangement links TRBV5-4 to TRBJ2-7, with D possibly being TRBD1 (6 bases). Germline V CDR1 and CDR2: SGHNT, YYREEE (reference sequence). The length of the CDR3 is 14 residues. The V end lost 4 bases, the J end lost 3 bases, and 14 bases lay between the germline ends. CDR3 nucleotide sequence: TGTGCCAGCAGCCCTACCCAGGGGTACTACGAGCAGTACTTC. Amino acid sequence: CASSPTQGYYEQYF.

The V call is TRBV7-6, the J call TRBJ2-1, with 9 bases identical to TRBD2. Germline-derived CDR1 and CDR2 are SGHVS and FNYEAQ. With V trimmed by 5 bases and J by 5 bases, 7 bases remained unmatched. The CDR3 runs to 15 residues. The CDR3 coding sequence is TGTGCCAGCAGCCTTTTGCGGGGGGGTAACAATGAGCAGTTCTTC. Translation gives CASSLLRGGNNEQFF.

The J gene is TRBJ1-5, the V gene TRBV5-6; TRBD1 is a possible D gene (6 bases). CDR3 length equals 14 residues. Trimming removed 2 bases from V and 5 bases from J, with 11 bases in between. Germline V CDR1 and CDR2: SGHDT, YYEEEE. The CDR3 nucleotides are TGTGCCAGCAGCTTTTTCAAGGGGGATCAGCCCCAGCATTTT. The encoded protein is CASSFFKGDQPQHF.

As concerns this clone: This sample also contains other DNA sequences that code for the same CDR3. The chain couples TRBV6-5 to TRBJ1-3; perhaps TRBD1 as D (6 bases). CDR1 MNHEY and CDR2 SVGAGI come from the germline V gene. CDR3 length: 14 residues. V was shortened by 5 bases and J by 4 bases, with 12 bases between the two germline ends. CDR3 protein: CASSPTGTGNTIYF. The CDR3 nucleotides are TGTGCCAGCAGTCCCACAGGGACAGGAAACACCATATATTTT.

V usage is TRBV10-1 and J usage is TRBJ2-1, with 9 nucleotides matching TRBD2. V lost 2 bases and J lost 9; bases outside the gene matches: 8. Germline assignment: CDR1 WNHNN and CDR2 SYGVQD (reference sequence). The CDR3 covers 15 residues. CDR3 sequence reads: CASSERSSGAGEQFF. Written as DNA, the CDR3 is TGCGCCAGCAGTGAGAGGTCTAGCGGGGCGGGTGAGCAGTTCTTC.

The chain links TRBV7-2 to TRBJ2-5, with 13 bases that match TRBD2. V shed 4 bases, J shed 7 bases, and the junction held 6 bases outside the gene matches. Germline V CDR1 and CDR2: SGHTA, FQGNSA. The CDR3 runs to 15 residues. The chain's CDR3 is CASSSLAGGQGTQYF. CDR3 nucleotide sequence: TGTGCCAGCAGCTCACTAGCGGGGGGGCAGGGGACCCAGTACTTC.

This sequence joins TRBV28 and TRBJ1-5; TRBD1 is a possible D gene (5 bases). The CDR3 has 13 amino acids. From germline, CDR1 is MDHEN and CDR2 SYDVKM. V was trimmed by 7 bases and J by 4 bases, leaving 11 bases between them. This chain's CDR3 is CASTWGRNQPQHF. The CDR3, as DNA: TGTGCCAGCACCTGGGGCCGTAATCAGCCCCAGCATTTT.